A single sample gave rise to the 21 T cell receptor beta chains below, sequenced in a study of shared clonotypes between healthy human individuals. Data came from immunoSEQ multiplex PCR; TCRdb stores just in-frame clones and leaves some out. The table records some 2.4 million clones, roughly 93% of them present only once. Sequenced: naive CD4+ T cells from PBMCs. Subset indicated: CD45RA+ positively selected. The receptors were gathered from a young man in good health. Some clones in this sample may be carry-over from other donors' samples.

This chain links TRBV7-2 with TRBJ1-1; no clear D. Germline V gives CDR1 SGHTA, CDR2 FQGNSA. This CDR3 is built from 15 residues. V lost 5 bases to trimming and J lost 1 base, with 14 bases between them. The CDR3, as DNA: TGTGCCAGCAGCCGGAACGCAAAAAGGAACACTGAAGCTTTCTTT. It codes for CASSRNAKRNTEAFF.

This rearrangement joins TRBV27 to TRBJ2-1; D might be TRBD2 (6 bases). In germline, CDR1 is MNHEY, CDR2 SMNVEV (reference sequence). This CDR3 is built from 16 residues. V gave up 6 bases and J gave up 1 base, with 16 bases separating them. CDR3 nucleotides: TGTGCCAGCAGGGAGGGGTCCGGGACTTCCTACAATGAGCAGTTCTTC. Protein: CASREGSGTSYNEQFF.

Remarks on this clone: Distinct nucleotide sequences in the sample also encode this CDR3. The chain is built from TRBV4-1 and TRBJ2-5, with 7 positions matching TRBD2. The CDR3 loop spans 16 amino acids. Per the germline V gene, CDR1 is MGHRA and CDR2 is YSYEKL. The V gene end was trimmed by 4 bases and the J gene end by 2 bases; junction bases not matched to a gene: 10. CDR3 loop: CASSLTSGTIQETQYF. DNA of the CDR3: TGCGCCAGCAGCCTTACCTCCGGGACTATACAAGAGACCCAGTACTTC.

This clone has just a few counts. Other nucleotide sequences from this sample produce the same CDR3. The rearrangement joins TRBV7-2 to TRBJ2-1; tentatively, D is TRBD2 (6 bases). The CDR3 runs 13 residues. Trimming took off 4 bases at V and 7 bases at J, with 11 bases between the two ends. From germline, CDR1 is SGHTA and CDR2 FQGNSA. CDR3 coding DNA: TGTGCCAGCAGCTCCCCTGGGGGGAATGAGCAGTTCTTC. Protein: CASSSPGGNEQFF.

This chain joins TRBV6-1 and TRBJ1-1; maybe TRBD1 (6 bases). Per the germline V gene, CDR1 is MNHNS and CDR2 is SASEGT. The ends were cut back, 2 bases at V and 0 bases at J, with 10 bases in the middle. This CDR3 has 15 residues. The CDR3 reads CASSEQGRMNTEAFF. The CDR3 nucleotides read TGTGCCAGCAGTGAACAGGGGCGCATGAACACTGAAGCTTTCTTT.

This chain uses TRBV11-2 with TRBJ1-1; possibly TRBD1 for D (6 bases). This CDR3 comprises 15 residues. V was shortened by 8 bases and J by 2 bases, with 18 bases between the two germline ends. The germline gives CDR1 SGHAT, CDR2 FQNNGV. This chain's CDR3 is CASRPLTGLNTEAFF. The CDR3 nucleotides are TGTGCCAGCCGACCCCTAACAGGGTTAAACACTGAAGCTTTCTTT.

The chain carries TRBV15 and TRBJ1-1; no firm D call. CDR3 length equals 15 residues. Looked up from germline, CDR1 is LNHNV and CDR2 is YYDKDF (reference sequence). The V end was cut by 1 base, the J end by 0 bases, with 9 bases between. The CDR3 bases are TGTGCCACCAGCAGAGGGGTAGTCATGAACACTGAAGCTTTCTTT. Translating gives CATSRGVVMNTEAFF.

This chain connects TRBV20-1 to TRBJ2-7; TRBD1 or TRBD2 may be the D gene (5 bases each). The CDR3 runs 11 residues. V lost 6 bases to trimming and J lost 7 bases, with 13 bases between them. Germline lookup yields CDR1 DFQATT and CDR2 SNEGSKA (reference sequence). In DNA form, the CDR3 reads TGCAGTGCCCTCTCTTGGGGGGAGCAGTACTTC. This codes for CSALSWGEQYF.

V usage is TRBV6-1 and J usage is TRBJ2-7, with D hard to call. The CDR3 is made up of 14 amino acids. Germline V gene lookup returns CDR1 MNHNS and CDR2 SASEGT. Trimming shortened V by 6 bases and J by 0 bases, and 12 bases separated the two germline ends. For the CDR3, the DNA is TGTGCCAGCAGGTGGGTTGGCGGCTCCTACGAGCAGTACTTC. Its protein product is CASRWVGGSYEQYF.

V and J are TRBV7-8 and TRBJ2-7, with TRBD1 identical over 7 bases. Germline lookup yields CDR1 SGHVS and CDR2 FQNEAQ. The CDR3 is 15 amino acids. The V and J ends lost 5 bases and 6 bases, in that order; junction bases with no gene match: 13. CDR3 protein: CASSHGVDRAGEQYF. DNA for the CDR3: TGTGCCAGCAGCCACGGCGTCGACAGGGCGGGCGAGCAGTACTTC.

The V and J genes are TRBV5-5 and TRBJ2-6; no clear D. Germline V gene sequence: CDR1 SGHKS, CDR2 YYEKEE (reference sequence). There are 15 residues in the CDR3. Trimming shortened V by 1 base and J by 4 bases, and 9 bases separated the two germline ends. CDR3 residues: CASSLTDPGANVLTF. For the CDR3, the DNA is TGTGCCAGCAGCTTGACGGATCCCGGGGCCAACGTCCTGACTTTC.

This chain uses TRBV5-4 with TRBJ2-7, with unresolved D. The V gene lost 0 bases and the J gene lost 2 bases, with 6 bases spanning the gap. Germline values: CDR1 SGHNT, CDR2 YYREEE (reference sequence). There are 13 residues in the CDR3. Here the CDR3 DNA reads TGTGCCAGCAGCTTGGAAGTTGCCTACGAGCAGTACTTC. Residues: CASSLEVAYEQYF.

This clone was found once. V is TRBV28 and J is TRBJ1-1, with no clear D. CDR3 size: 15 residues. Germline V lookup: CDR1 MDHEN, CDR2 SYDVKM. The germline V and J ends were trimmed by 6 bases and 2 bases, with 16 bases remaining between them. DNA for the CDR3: TGTGCCAGCAGCGAGGGTCGAGGCTTTAACACTGAAGCTTTCTTT. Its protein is CASSEGRGFNTEAFF.

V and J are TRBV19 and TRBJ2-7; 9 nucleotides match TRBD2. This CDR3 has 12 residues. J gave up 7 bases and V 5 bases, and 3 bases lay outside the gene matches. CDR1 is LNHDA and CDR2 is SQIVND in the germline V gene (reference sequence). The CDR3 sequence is CASSLTSGEQYF. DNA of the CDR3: TGTGCCAGTAGTCTGACTAGCGGAGAGCAGTACTTC.

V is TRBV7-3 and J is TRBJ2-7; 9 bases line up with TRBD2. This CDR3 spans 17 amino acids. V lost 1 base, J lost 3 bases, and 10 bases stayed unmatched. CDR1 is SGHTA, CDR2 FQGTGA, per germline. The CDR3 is CASSLSGVSGRFYEQYF. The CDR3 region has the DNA TGTGCCAGCAGCTTAAGCGGGGTTAGCGGGAGATTCTACGAGCAGTACTTC. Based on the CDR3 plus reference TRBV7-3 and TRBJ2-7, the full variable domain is GAGVSQTPSNKVTEKGKYVELRCDPISGHTALYWYRQSLGQGPEFLIYFQGTGAADDSGLPNDRFFAVRPEGSVSTLKIQRTERGDSAVYLCASSLSGVSGRFYEQYFGPGTRLTVT.

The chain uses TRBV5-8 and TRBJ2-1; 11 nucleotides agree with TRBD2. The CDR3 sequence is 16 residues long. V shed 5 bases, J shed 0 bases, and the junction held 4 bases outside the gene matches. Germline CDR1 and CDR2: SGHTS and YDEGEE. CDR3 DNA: TGTGCCAGCAGATTTACTAGCGGGAGCTCCTACAATGAGCAGTTCTTC. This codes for CASRFTSGSSYNEQFF.

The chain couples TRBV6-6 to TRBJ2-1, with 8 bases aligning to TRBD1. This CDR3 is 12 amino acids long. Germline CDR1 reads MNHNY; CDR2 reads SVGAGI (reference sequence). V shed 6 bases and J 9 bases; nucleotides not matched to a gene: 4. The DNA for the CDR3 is TGTGCCAGCAGCCGGACAGGGAGTGAGCAGTTCTTC. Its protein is CASSRTGSEQFF.

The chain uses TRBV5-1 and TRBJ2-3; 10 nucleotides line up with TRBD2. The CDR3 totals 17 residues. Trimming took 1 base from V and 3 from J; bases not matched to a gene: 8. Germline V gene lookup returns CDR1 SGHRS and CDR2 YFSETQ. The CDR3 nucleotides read TGCGCCAGCAGCTTGCCTAGCGGGAGTGGTAAGACAGATACGCAGTATTTT. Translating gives CASSLPSGSGKTDTQYF. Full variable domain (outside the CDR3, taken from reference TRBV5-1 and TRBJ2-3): KAGVTQTPRYLIKTRGQQVTLSCSPISGHRSVSWYQQTPGQGLQFLFEYFSETQRNKGNFPGRFSGRQFSNSRSEMNVSTLELGDSALYLCASSLPSGSGKTDTQYFGPGTRLTVL.

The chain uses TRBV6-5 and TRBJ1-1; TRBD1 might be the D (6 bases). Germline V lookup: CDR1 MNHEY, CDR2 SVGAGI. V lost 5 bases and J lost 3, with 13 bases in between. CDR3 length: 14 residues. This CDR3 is CASSQTGAHTEAFF. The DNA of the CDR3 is TGTGCCAGCAGTCAGACAGGTGCTCACACTGAAGCTTTCTTT.

For the CDR3, the DNA is TGCGCCAGCAGGGGGGTTGTGTCGGTACTAGGTCAAGAGACCCAGTACTTC. Protein sequence: CASRGVVSVLGQETQYF. The V and J genes are TRBV5-1 and TRBJ2-5; either TRBD1 or TRBD2 may supply D (5 bases each). V lost 5 bases and J 2 bases, leaving 22 bases between the germline ends. CDR1 is SGHRS and CDR2 is YFSETQ in the germline V gene. This CDR3 comprises 17 residues. The full variable domain, rest sourced from reference TRBV5-1 and TRBJ2-5, is KAGVTQTPRYLIKTRGQQVTLSCSPISGHRSVSWYQQTPGQGLQFLFEYFSETQRNKGNFPGRFSGRQFSNSRSEMNVSTLELGDSALYLCASRGVVSVLGQETQYFGPGTRLLVL.

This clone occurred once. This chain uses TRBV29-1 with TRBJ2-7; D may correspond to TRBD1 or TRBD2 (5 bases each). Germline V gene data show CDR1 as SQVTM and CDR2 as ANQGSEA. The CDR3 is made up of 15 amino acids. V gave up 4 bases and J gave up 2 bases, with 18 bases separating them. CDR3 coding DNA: TGCAGCGTTGGGGGGTCAGGGTGGTTGACCTACGAGCAGTACTTC. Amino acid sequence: CSVGGSGWLTYEQYF.